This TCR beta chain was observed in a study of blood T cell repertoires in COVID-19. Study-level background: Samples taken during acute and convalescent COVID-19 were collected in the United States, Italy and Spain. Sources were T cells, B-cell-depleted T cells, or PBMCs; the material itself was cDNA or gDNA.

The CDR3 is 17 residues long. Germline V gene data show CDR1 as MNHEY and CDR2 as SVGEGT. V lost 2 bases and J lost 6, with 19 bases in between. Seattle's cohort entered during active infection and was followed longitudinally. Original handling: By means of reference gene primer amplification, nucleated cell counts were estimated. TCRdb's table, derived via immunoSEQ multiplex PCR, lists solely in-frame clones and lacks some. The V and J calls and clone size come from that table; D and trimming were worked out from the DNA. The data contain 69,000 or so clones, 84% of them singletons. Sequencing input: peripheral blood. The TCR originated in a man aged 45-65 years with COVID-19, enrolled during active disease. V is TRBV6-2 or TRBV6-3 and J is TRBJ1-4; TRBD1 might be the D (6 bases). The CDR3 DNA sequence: TGTGCCAGCAGTTACGATTTAGAGGGGGAGCAGGATGAAAAACTGTTTTTT. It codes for CASSYDLEGEQDEKLFF.